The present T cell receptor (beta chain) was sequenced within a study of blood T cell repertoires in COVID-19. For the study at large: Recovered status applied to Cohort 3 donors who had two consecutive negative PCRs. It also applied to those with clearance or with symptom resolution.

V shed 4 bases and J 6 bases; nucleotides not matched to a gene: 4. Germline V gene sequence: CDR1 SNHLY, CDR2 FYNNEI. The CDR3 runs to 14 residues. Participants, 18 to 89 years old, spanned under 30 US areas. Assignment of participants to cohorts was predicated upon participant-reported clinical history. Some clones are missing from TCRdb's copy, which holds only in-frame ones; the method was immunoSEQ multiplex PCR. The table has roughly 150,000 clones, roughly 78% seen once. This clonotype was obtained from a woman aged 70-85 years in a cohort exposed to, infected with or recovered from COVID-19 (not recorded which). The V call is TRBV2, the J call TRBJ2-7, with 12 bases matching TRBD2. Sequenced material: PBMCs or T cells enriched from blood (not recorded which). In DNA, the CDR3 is TGTGCCAGCAGTGTACTAGCGGGAGGTGTCGAGCAGTACTTC. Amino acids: CASSVLAGGVEQYF.